This T cell receptor (beta chain) was observed in a study of post-analysis software for immune sequencing data. About the study: Relapsing-remitting, secondary progressive and progressive-relapsing multiple sclerosis courses were included. General study findings and limits: Patients used four to six TRBV segments, including TRBV5-6, TRBV5-1 and TRBV20-1, more often than controls. Samples sharing a preparation batch grouped tightly together when assessed by F measure. Relative to controls, patients with multiple sclerosis showed significantly lower normalized Chao1 diversity.

Included in the TCR beta cDNA libraries were unique molecular identifiers. Around 500,000 cDNA molecules were obtained from around 1 to 9.1 million T cells. Using its own MiXCR run on the PCR reads, TCRdb lists one record per CDR3 protein. The top ten clones hold approximately 7.1% of a sample with around 400,000 distinct CDR3 sequences, roughly 38% of them seen once. A word on this clonotype: Its specificity is unknown.

The V gene end was trimmed by 3 bases and the J gene end by 1 base; junction bases not matched to a gene: 5. The germline V gene has CDR1 SGHTA and CDR2 FQGNSA. The CDR3 has 15 residues. The chain joins TRBV7-2 to TRBJ2-7; 8 bases are a match to TRBD1. The sequencing sample was made of blood. The TCR sequence derives from a girl aged 2-10 years with multiple sclerosis. The CDR3 DNA sequence: TGTGCCAGCAGCTTGATGACAGGGGTGTCCTACGAGCAGTACTTC. It codes for CASSLMTGVSYEQYF.